The rows below give T cell receptor beta chains drawn from one sample of a study of blood T cell repertoires in COVID-19. Profiled with immunoSEQ multiplex PCR; TCRdb holds only in-frame clones, not every one. The top ten clones hold 4% to 6% of a sample with 320,000 or so clones, around 86% of them seen once. Sequenced: PBMCs or T cells enriched from blood (not recorded which). The receptors were sampled from a man aged 55 to 70 who had recovered from COVID-19. CDR3s include the opening cysteine and the closing phenylalanine or tryptophan. A D gene is named only where the DNA matches it firmly. Clone size, where shown, is once, few, many, or a class for clones that have expanded.

TRBJ2-5,TRBV18,TRBD2,.,TGTGCCAGCTCACCACAACCGGGAGGGGGAGAGACCCAGTACTTC,CASSPQPGGGETQYF
TRBJ2-5,TRBV7-2,.,.,TGTGCCAGCAGCTCCGGACAAGTTAAAGAGACCCAGTACTTC,CASSSGQVKETQYF
TRBJ1-1,TRBV5-1,.,.,TGCGCCAGCAGCTTGAACAGTTTTGGCACTGAAGCTTTCTTT,CASSLNSFGTEAFF
TRBJ1-6,TRBV11-2,.,.,TGTGCCAGCAGCACGTCCGGGACACGGACCAATTCACCCCTCCACTTT,CASSTSGTRTNSPLHF
TRBJ2-3,TRBV5-4,.,.,TGTGCCAGCAGCGACCACAGGGACCCCACAGATACGCAGTATTTT,CASSDHRDPTDTQYF
TRBJ1-5,TRBV19,.,.,TGTGCCAGTAGTGCACTGAAAAATCAGCCCCAGCATTTT,CASSALKNQPQHF
TRBJ1-3,TRBV9,.,.,TGTGCCAGCAGCGCCGAAGGGACACACTCATATGGAAACACCATATATTTT,CASSAEGTHSYGNTIYF
TRBJ1-1,TRBV3-1/TRBV3-2,TRBD1,.,TGTGCCAGCAGCCATGGGACAGGGGGCAAGGACACTGAAGCTTTCTTT,CASSHGTGGKDTEAFF
TRBJ1-2,TRBV19,TRBD1,.,TGTGCCAGTAGTATTTTAGGGGGCGTGAGAGGCTACACCTTC,CASSILGGVRGYTF
TRBJ2-1,TRBV6-6,TRBD2,.,TGTGCCAGCAGTGGTCCGGGAGGGCCGGACAATGAGCAGTTCTTC,CASSGPGGPDNEQFF
TRBJ1-5,TRBV6-2/TRBV6-3,.,.,TGTGCCAGCAGTTACTCGATGGGAGATCAGCCCCAGCATTTT,CASSYSMGDQPQHF
TRBJ2-7,TRBV6-2/TRBV6-3,.,.,TGTGCCAGCAGTTTAAACTACGAGCAGTACTTC,CASSLNYEQYF
TRBJ2-1,TRBV10-3,TRBD1,.,TGTGCCATGGGGACAGACAATGAGCAGTTCTTC,CAMGTDNEQFF
TRBJ2-5,TRBV5-1,TRBD1,.,TGCGCCAGCAGTCCCGGGACAGGACTTCAAGAGACCCAGTACTTC,CASSPGTGLQETQYF
TRBJ1-1,TRBV4-1,.,.,TGCGCCAGCAGCCAAGACAGGGACTACTCTTTAAACACTGAAGCTTTCTTT,CASSQDRDYSLNTEAFF
TRBJ1-6,TRBV15,TRBD1,few,TGTGCCACCAGCTTCGACAGGGGGCCCTCACCCCTCCACTTT,CATSFDRGPSPLHF
TRBJ1-5,TRBV30,TRBD1,.,TGTGCCTGGAGTGAGGGGGCCGTCAATCAGCCCCAGCATTTT,CAWSEGAVNQPQHF
TRBJ1-5,TRBV28,.,.,TGTGCCACTTGGGGACACAACAATCAGCCCCAGCATTTT,CATWGHNNQPQHF
TRBJ2-1,TRBV18,TRBD1,.,TGTGCCAGCTCACCAGGGACAGGGCCCTACAATGAGCAGTTCTTC,CASSPGTGPYNEQFF
TRBJ1-1,TRBV20-1,TRBD1,.,TGCAGTGCTAGTGGGACAGGGTCATGGCACACTGAAGCTTTCTTT,CSASGTGSWHTEAFF
TRBJ2-5,TRBV3-1/TRBV3-2,TRBD1,once,TGTGCCAGCAGCCGACAGGGTCAAGAGACCCAGTACTTC,CASSRQGQETQYF
TRBJ2-7,TRBV28,.,once,TGTGCCAGCAGCCAAAGCGGTACCTACGAGCAGTACTTC,CASSQSGTYEQYF
TRBJ2-5,TRBV4-3,TRBD2,.,TGCGCCAGCAGCCCACAAGCTAGCGGGAGAGAGACCCAGTACTTC,CASSPQASGRETQYF
TRBJ2-2,TRBV7-3,TRBD2,.,TGTGCCAGCACCCTGGGACTAGCCATGACCGGGGAGCTGTTTTTT,CASTLGLAMTGELFF
TRBJ1-2,TRBV18,TRBD1,.,TGTGCCAGCTCACCTCCGACAGGGCTCTATGGCTACACCTTC,CASSPPTGLYGYTF
TRBJ2-3,TRBV7-8,TRBD2,.,TGTGCCAGCAGCCTAGGACTAGCGGGAGTGGGAGATACGCAGTATTTT,CASSLGLAGVGDTQYF
TRBJ2-1,TRBV7-3,.,.,TGTGCCAGCAGCCCTACGGTGGCAGGGCGCTACAATGAGCAGTTCTTC,CASSPTVAGRYNEQFF
TRBJ1-1,TRBV12-3/TRBV12-4,TRBD1,.,TGTGCCATAAGGGGGCGGGACACTGAAGCTTTCTTT,CAIRGRDTEAFF
TRBJ2-3,TRBV5-1,TRBD1,.,TGCGCCAGCAGCTTAACCCCGGGACAGGGACTGTCAGGAGATACGCAGTATTTT,CASSLTPGQGLSGDTQYF
TRBJ2-3,TRBV9,TRBD1,.,TGTGCCAGCAGCGTAGGCCCCAGGGGGCAAGATACGCAGTATTTT,CASSVGPRGQDTQYF
TRBJ2-3,TRBV3-1/TRBV3-2,TRBD2,once,TGTGCCAGCAGCCCGGGACTAGCGGGGTTAGATACGCAGTATTTT,CASSPGLAGLDTQYF
TRBJ2-2,TRBV27,.,.,TGTGCCAGCAGGTTTCGCGTCGGGGAGCTGTTTTTT,CASRFRVGELFF
TRBJ1-5,TRBV24-1,TRBD1,.,TGTGCCACCAGTGATGGGGGACAGGGAGGGCAGCCCCAGCATTTT,CATSDGGQGGQPQHF
TRBJ1-2,TRBV20-1,TRBD1,.,TGCAGTGCTAGTATGGGACAGGGGGCGGTGGGCTACACCTTC,CSASMGQGAVGYTF